These 10 T cell receptor beta chains were sequenced from one sample in a study of T cells after posttransplantation cyclophosphamide. Cyclophosphamide on days +3 and +4 followed busulfan-fludarabine conditioning and a marrow graft. This table comes from immunoSEQ multiplex PCR, and its TCRdb copy is limited to in-frame clones, with some not included. Of tens of thousands of clones in the sample, 90% were seen once. This specimen consisted of PBMCs, obtained about 64 days after allogeneic stem cell transplant with posttransplant cyclophosphamide. The receptors derive from a male patient aged 55-69 years who received an allogeneic stem cell transplant from a related donor and was CMV-positive. A share of the T cells may be of graft donor origin.

The gene calls are TRBV6-5 and TRBJ2-3, with 8 bases identical to TRBD2. CDR3 length: 15 residues. Trimming took 6 bases from V and 6 from J; bases not matched to a gene: 11. The germline V gene encodes CDR1 MNHEY and CDR2 SVGAGI. The CDR3 nucleotides read TGTGCCAGCAGAGGATCTCGGGGGGGCTTGGATACGCAGTATTTT. As protein: CASRGSRGGLDTQYF.

The chain couples TRBV15 to TRBJ2-7, with unresolved D. V was cut by 0 bases and J by 0 bases, with 6 bases left in between. Germline CDR1 LNHNV, CDR2 YYDKDF (reference sequence). This CDR3 contains 14 residues. The CDR3 region is CATSREQNSYEQYF. As DNA, the CDR3 is TGTGCCACCAGCAGAGAACAGAACTCCTACGAGCAGTACTTC.

The CDR3 nucleotides are TGTGCCAGCAGCTTGGCGTTAATCTCAGATACGCAGTATTTT. It yields the protein CASSLALISDTQYF. The chain employs TRBV5-6 and TRBJ2-3; no definite D call. The germline V gene encodes CDR1 SGHDT and CDR2 YYEEEE. V dropped 0 bases and J dropped 4 bases, with 9 bases sitting between them. The CDR3 spans 14 residues.

The chain employs TRBV27 and TRBJ2-2; the D is unclear. V was cut by 6 bases and J by 0 bases, with 11 bases left in between. From germline, CDR1 is MNHEY and CDR2 SMNVEV (reference sequence). CDR3 size: 15 residues. For the CDR3, the DNA is TGTGCCAGCAGCTCTATGACACCGAACACCGGGGAGCTGTTTTTT. It translates to CASSSMTPNTGELFF.

The gene calls are TRBV19 and TRBJ2-7, with a weak D call TRBD1 (5 bases). This CDR3 spans 14 amino acids. Germline-derived CDR1 and CDR2 are LNHDA and SQIVND (reference sequence). Trimming left V 0 bases short and J 3 bases short, with 9 bases between. CDR3 bases: TGTGCCAGTAGTATAGACCAGGGTAGCTACGAGCAGTACTTC. It codes for CASSIDQGSYEQYF.

The chain is built from TRBV6-5 and TRBJ1-5; the match to TRBD1 covers 8 bases. V dropped 7 bases and J dropped 7; count of bases not matched to a gene: 6. Looked up from germline, CDR1 is MNHEY and CDR2 is SVGAGI. The CDR3 length is 13 residues. CDR3: CASNRGLGQPQHF. The CDR3 nucleotides are TGTGCCAGCAACAGGGGGTTGGGGCAGCCCCAGCATTTT.

V usage is TRBV11-2 and J usage is TRBJ2-7, with a tentative D call TRBD2 (5 bases). The V gene lost 6 bases and the J gene lost 1 base, with 13 bases spanning the gap. In germline, CDR1 is SGHAT, CDR2 FQNNGV. This CDR3 contains 14 residues. CDR3: CASSPERESYEQYF. For the CDR3, the DNA is TGTGCCAGCAGTCCAGAGAGGGAATCCTACGAGCAGTACTTC.

The rearrangement links TRBV18 to TRBJ2-2; a weak D match, TRBD2 (5 bases). Trimming pared 3 bases from V and 3 bases from J, leaving 5 bases between. From germline, CDR1 is KGHSH and CDR2 LQKENI. This CDR3 is 13 amino acids long. The DNA for the CDR3 is TGTGCCAGCTCACCGGACTACACCGGGGAGCTGTTTTTT. Residues: CASSPDYTGELFF.

The chain recombines TRBV11-2 with TRBJ1-3; D ambiguous. Germline V gene data show CDR1 as SGHAT and CDR2 as FQNNGV. The CDR3 spans 14 residues. Trimming took 0 bases from V and 3 from J, leaving 6 bases between them. CDR3 DNA sequence: TGTGCCAGCAGCTTAGAGCGCATTGGAAACACCATATATTTT. It yields the protein CASSLERIGNTIYF.

This chain links TRBV6-5 with TRBJ2-7; 7 positions agree with TRBD2. With 6 bases clipped from V and 7 bases from J, the junction kept 9 bases outside the gene matches. The CDR3 extends over 13 amino acids. CDR1 and CDR2 (germline): MNHEY, SVGAGI. The CDR3: CASSIGVGGEQYV. The CDR3 DNA sequence: TGTGCCAGCAGCATCGGGGTGGGGGGGGAGCAGTACGTC.